This entry describes one TCR beta chain. Its antigen remains unknown. Measured with immunoSEQ multiplex PCR; TCRdb has only the in-frame clones, and not every one. The profile shows around 110,000 clones, roughly nine tenths of them singletons. The sample belongs to a study of graft-versus-host responses after intestinal transplantation. Study as a whole: Recipients underwent multivisceral, liver-intestinal, or isolated intestinal transplants. Study-wide results and limits: Early after transplant, HvG declines were associated with peak levels of circulating GvH clones. Recipient-marrow GvH clones were detected, some having first appeared in ileum or blood. Allografts of patients with graft-donor T cell macrochimerism showed high graft-versus-host to host-versus-graft clone ratios.

The CDR3 consists of 18 residues. The V and J ends lost 0 bases and 7 bases, in that order; junction bases with no gene match: 7. CDR1 is LGHNA and CDR2 is YNFKEQ in the germline V gene. Sequences were derived from unstimulated CD4+ T cells sorted from spleen or lymph node cells, sampled before transplant. This chain connects TRBV4-2 to TRBJ2-4, with 15 bases identical to TRBD2. This TCR was sampled from a human donor who was the organ donor for an intestinal transplant. The CDR3 is CASSQDSRTSGRENIQYF. DNA of the CDR3: TGTGCCAGCAGCCAAGATTCAAGGACTAGCGGGAGGGAGAACATTCAGTACTTC.